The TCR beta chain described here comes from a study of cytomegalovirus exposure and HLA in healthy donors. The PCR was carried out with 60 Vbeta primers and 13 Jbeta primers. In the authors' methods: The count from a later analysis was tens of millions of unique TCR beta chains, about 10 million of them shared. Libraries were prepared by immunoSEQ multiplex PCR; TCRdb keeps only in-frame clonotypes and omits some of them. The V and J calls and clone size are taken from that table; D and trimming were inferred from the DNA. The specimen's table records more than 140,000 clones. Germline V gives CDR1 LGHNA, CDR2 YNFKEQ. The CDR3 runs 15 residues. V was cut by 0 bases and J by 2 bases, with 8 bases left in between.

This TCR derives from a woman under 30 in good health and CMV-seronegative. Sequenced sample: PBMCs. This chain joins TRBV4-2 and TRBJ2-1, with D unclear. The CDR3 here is CASSQDPDTYNEQFF. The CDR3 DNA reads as TGTGCCAGCAGCCAAGATCCTGACACCTACAATGAGCAGTTCTTC.